These T cell receptor beta chains were read from a single sample in a study of human T cells and chemical hapten exposure. TCRdb passed the RACE reads through MiXCR, listing each CDR3 protein once. Among about 51,000 distinct CDR3 sequences listed, approximately 9.8% were seen once. Here the sequenced sample was whole blood, taken in connection with sensitization to the hapten diphenylcyclopropenone (DPC). These TCRs come from a woman aged 40 to 50 with alopecia areata. Some clones in this sample may be carry-over from other donors' samples. Each CDR3 is given with its conserved first and last residue. The D gene is left open where the match is weak. Only part of the rows carry a size: once, few, many, or a class if the clone is expanded.

V gene,D gene,J gene,clone size,CDR3 protein,CDR3 DNA
TRBV6-2/TRBV6-3,.,TRBJ2-1,many,CASNEAGDSNEQFF,TGTGCCAGCAATGAAGCGGGGGACAGCAATGAGCAGTTCTTC
TRBV9,.,TRBJ1-6,.,CASSETGNSPLHF,TGTGCCAGCAGCGAAACAGGGAATTCACCCCTCCACTTT
TRBV6-2/TRBV6-3,.,TRBJ1-1,.,CASSASGVPAEAFF,TGTGCCAGCAGCGCTTCAGGGGTTCCCGCTGAAGCTTTCTTT
TRBV11-2,.,TRBJ2-3,many,CASSARRESPDTQYF,TGTGCCAGCAGCGCTAGACGAGAATCCCCAGATACGCAGTATTTT
TRBV11-3,.,TRBJ2-2,many,CASSFRATGELFF,TGTGCCAGCAGCTTTAGGGCCACCGGGGAGCTGTTTTTT
TRBV6-2/TRBV6-3,.,TRBJ2-7,many,CASSYFGGSSYEQYF,TGTGCCAGCAGTTATTTCGGGGGAAGCTCCTACGAGCAGTACTTC
TRBV11-1,.,TRBJ1-1,many,CASSFVQLNTEAFF,TGTGCCAGCAGCTTCGTTCAGCTGAACACTGAAGCTTTCTTT
TRBV29-1,.,TRBJ2-5,many,CSVESQRQETQYF,TGCAGCGTTGAATCCCAGCGCCAAGAGACCCAGTACTTC
TRBV18,TRBD2,TRBJ2-5,.,CASSQTTSGGQETQYF,TGTGCCAGCTCACAAACGACTAGCGGGGGCCAAGAGACCCAGTACTTC
TRBV20-1,.,TRBJ2-7,.,CSAREDRSSYEQYF,TGCAGTGCTAGGGAGGACAGAAGCTCCTACGAGCAGTACTTC
TRBV4-3,.,TRBJ1-3,many,CASSQIRVLAGNTIYF,TGCGCCAGCAGCCAGATCCGGGTTCTGGCTGGAAACACCATATATTTT
TRBV20-1,TRBD1,TRBJ1-1,.,CSARARARGFAEAFF,TGCAGTGCTAGAGCTAGGGCCAGGGGGTTCGCTGAAGCTTTCTTT
TRBV30,TRBD1,TRBJ2-7,many,CAWSAGTGTAIEQYF,TGTGCCTGGAGTGCCGGAACCGGGACAGCTATCGAGCAGTACTTC
TRBV5-4,TRBD1,TRBJ2-4,.,CASSPAGGSAKNIQYF,TGTGCCAGCAGCCCAGCAGGGGGCTCGGCCAAAAACATTCAGTACTTC
TRBV29-1,.,TRBJ2-2,.,CSTREGSGELFF,TGCAGCACCAGAGAGGGATCCGGGGAGCTGTTTTTT
TRBV25-1,.,TRBJ1-3,many,CASSAYEGRGNTIYF,TGTGCCAGCAGTGCGTATGAGGGCAGAGGGAACACCATATATTTT
TRBV11-2,TRBD1,TRBJ2-5,few,CASSLSPGTAQETQYF,TGTGCCAGCAGCTTATCCCCCGGGACAGCACAAGAGACCCAGTACTTC
TRBV27,TRBD2,TRBJ2-3,many,CASSLLAGVTDTQYF,TGTGCCAGCAGTCTCCTAGCGGGCGTCACAGATACGCAGTATTTT
TRBV20-1,.,TRBJ1-1,.,CSALSNGEAFF,TGCAGTGCTTTATCTAACGGTGAAGCTTTCTTT
TRBV7-6,TRBD2,TRBJ2-1,few,CASSASLAGTNEQFF,TGTGCCAGCAGCGCGTCACTAGCGGGGACGAATGAGCAGTTCTTC
TRBV20-1,.,TRBJ2-7,many,CSARDDWAGLYEQYF,TGCAGTGCTAGAGATGATTGGGCGGGCCTCTACGAGCAGTACTTC
TRBV6-2/TRBV6-3,.,TRBJ1-1,many,CASSRPAEAFF,TGTGCCAGCAGCCGCCCCGCTGAAGCTTTCTTT
TRBV20-1,.,TRBJ1-1,.,CSPRDAHLNTEAFF,TGCAGTCCTAGAGATGCGCATTTGAACACTGAAGCTTTCTTT
TRBV20-1,.,TRBJ2-3,medium-sized,CSAGWGSDTQYF,TGCAGTGCTGGGTGGGGGAGCGATACGCAGTATTTT
TRBV4-1,.,TRBJ2-7,.,CASSHQSRGKATSYEQYF,TGCGCCAGCAGCCACCAATCAAGGGGAAAGGCCACCTCCTACGAGCAGTACTTC
TRBV14,.,TRBJ2-2,.,CASSQDLTRELFF,TGTGCCAGCAGCCAAGATCTCACCCGGGAGCTGTTTTTT
TRBV20-1,.,TRBJ1-5,many,CSARDRGNQPQHF,TGCAGTGCTAGAGACAGGGGCAATCAGCCCCAGCATTTT
TRBV28,TRBD1,TRBJ1-6,.,CASRWDRGSNSPLHF,TGTGCCAGCAGGTGGGACAGGGGATCTAATTCACCCCTCCACTTT
TRBV29-1,TRBD1,TRBJ2-7,.,CSVDFGDRGGEQYF,TGCAGCGTTGATTTTGGGGACAGGGGGGGCGAGCAGTACTTC
TRBV11-2,TRBD1,TRBJ2-7,.,CASRRDRVSHEQYF,TGTGCCAGCAGGCGAGACAGGGTTTCCCACGAGCAGTACTTC
TRBV15,TRBD2,TRBJ2-5,many,CATSRGLATQETQYF,TGTGCCACCAGCAGAGGACTAGCGACGCAAGAGACCCAGTACTTC
TRBV18,.,TRBJ2-7,few,CASSQSQGGEQYF,TGTGCCAGCTCCCAGAGCCAGGGAGGCGAGCAGTACTTC
TRBV4-1,TRBD2,TRBJ2-3,few,CASSQKLAGGSTDTQYF,TGCGCCAGCAGCCAGAAACTAGCGGGGGGGAGCACAGATACGCAGTATTTT
TRBV5-1,.,TRBJ2-5,many,CASSLGGTQETQYF,TGCGCCAGCAGCTTGGGTGGGACTCAAGAGACCCAGTACTTC
TRBV2,.,TRBJ2-7,.,CASIFGFAEISSYEQYF,TGTGCCAGCATATTCGGGTTTGCAGAAATCAGCTCCTACGAGCAGTACTTC
TRBV6-5,TRBD1,TRBJ2-7,many,CASSYTQGAGEQYF,TGTGCCAGCAGTTACACACAGGGGGCAGGGGAGCAGTACTTC
TRBV5-1,.,TRBJ1-1,many,CASSLEARVAEAFF,TGCGCCAGCAGCTTGGAGGCGAGGGTGGCTGAAGCTTTCTTT
TRBV7-2,TRBD1,TRBJ2-7,few,CASSLKTGSYEQYF,TGTGCCAGCAGCCTGAAGACAGGGTCCTACGAGCAGTACTTC
TRBV25-1,.,TRBJ2-7,.,CASSVRGEQYF,TGTGCCAGCAGTGTCCGGGGAGAGCAGTACTTC
TRBV7-2,.,TRBJ1-4,many,CASSLLGVATNEKLFF,TGTGCCAGCAGCTTACTAGGAGTTGCAACTAATGAAAAACTGTTTTTT
TRBV19,.,TRBJ2-1,many,CASSRSPGADEQFF,TGTGCCAGTAGTAGATCCCCCGGGGCGGATGAGCAGTTCTTC
TRBV6-2/TRBV6-3,.,TRBJ1-6,many,CASSSRENSPLHF,TGTGCCAGCAGTTCCAGGGAGAATTCACCCCTCCACTTT
TRBV12-3/TRBV12-4,TRBD2,TRBJ2-3,medium-sized,CASSFTLTSGGSTDTQYF,TGTGCCAGCAGTTTTACCCTGACTAGCGGGGGGTCCACAGATACGCAGTATTTT
TRBV4-1,.,TRBJ2-5,few,CASSRYGQGGETQYF,TGCGCCAGCAGCCGCTATGGACAGGGAGGGGAGACCCAGTACTTC
TRBV2,.,TRBJ2-3,few,CASSEVLEIDTQYF,TGTGCCAGCAGTGAGGTCCTGGAAATAGATACGCAGTATTTT
TRBV5-1,.,TRBJ2-5,many,CASSIPGAAENQETQYF,TGCGCCAGCAGCATACCAGGGGCGGCGGAGAACCAAGAGACCCAGTACTTC
TRBV20-1,.,TRBJ1-4,many,CSARVSGGGEKLFF,TGCAGTGCTAGAGTATCCGGGGGCGGTGAAAAACTGTTTTTT
TRBV6-2/TRBV6-3,.,TRBJ1-1,many,CASSYNPENTEAFF,TGTGCCAGCAGTTATAATCCGGAAAACACTGAAGCTTTCTTT
TRBV7-6,TRBD2,TRBJ2-2,many,CASSVLAGGTGELFF,TGTGCCAGCAGCGTCCTAGCGGGGGGCACCGGGGAGCTGTTTTTT
TRBV15,.,TRBJ1-2,.,CATSRDLAAHPFF,TGTGCCACCAGCAGAGATTTAGCGGCCCACCCCTTCTTC